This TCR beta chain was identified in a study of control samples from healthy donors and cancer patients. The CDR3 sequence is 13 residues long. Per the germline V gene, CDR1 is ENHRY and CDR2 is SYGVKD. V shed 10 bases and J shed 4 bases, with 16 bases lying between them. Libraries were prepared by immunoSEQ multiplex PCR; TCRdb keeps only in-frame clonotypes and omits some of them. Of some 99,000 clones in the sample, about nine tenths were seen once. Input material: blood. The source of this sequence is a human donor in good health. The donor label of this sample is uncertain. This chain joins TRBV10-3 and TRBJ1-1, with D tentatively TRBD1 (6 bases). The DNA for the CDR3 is TGTGCCACAACAAAAGGACAGCCCACTGAAGCTTTCTTT. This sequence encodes CATTKGQPTEAFF.